The 31 T cell receptor beta chains given below trace back to one sample, sequenced in a study of shared T cell receptors in the human thymus. Sequenced by immunoSEQ multiplex PCR; TCRdb stores in-frame clones only, minus some. The data contain about 540,000 clones, more than 75% of them singletons. These sequences were also reported in another study, on human thymus T cells.

Sequencing input: thymocytes. Source of these receptors: a boy under two years old with a congenital heart defect.

J is TRBJ1-2 and V is TRBV27; D is unresolved. Per the germline V gene, CDR1 is MNHEY and CDR2 is SMNVEV (reference sequence). V was trimmed by 2 bases and J by 1 base, leaving 11 bases between them. The CDR3 totals 15 residues. Here the CDR3 DNA reads TGTGCCAGCAGTTTAAGGCAGGCTCATAACTATGGCTACACCTTC. Amino acid sequence: CASSLRQAHNYGYTF.

The V gene is TRBV30, the J gene TRBJ1-2, with TRBD1 matching 7 bases. CDR3 size: 18 residues. CDR1 is GTSNPN and CDR2 is SVGIG in the germline V gene (reference sequence). The V and J ends lost 2 bases and 3 bases, in that order; junction bases with no gene match: 18. CDR3 residues: CAWSTDRDGADPDYGYTF. For the CDR3, the DNA is TGTGCCTGGAGTACCGACAGGGATGGGGCCGATCCCGACTATGGCTACACCTTC.

The chain carries TRBV4-3 and TRBJ2-1; TRBD1 might be the D (6 bases). The CDR3 is 15 amino acids. V was trimmed by 1 base and J by 4 bases, leaving 11 bases between them. Per germline, CDR1 LGHNA and CDR2 YSLEER. In DNA, the CDR3 is TGCGCCAGCAGCCAAGCCCCGGACAGTTACAATGAGCAGTTCTTC. Amino acid sequence: CASSQAPDSYNEQFF.

The genes are TRBV9 and TRBJ1-2; tentative D call: TRBD1 (5 bases). Germline values: CDR1 SGDLS, CDR2 YYNGEE. The CDR3 has 17 residues. Trimming shortened V by 0 bases and J by 2 bases, and 17 bases separated the two germline ends. In DNA form, the CDR3 reads TGTGCCAGCAGCGTAGGCCGTTGGGGCCTTGCGAACTATGGCTACACCTTC. It yields the protein CASSVGRWGLANYGYTF.

The gene calls are TRBV7-9 and TRBJ1-1; no definite D call. Per the germline V gene, CDR1 is SEHNR and CDR2 is FQNEAQ (reference sequence). CDR3 size: 12 residues. V was trimmed by 1 base and J by 11 bases, leaving 11 bases between them. CDR3 residues: CASSLGEPGAFF. For the CDR3, the DNA is TGTGCCAGCAGCTTAGGGGAACCGGGGGCTTTCTTT.

V is TRBV28 and J is TRBJ2-7; TRBD2 matches 10 bases. Per the germline V gene, CDR1 is MDHEN and CDR2 is SYDVKM. The ends lost 3 bases at V and 3 bases at J; junction bases unmatched: 14. The CDR3 totals 18 residues. The chain's CDR3 is CASSLETRKREGSYEQYF. In nucleotides, the CDR3 is TGTGCCAGCAGTTTGGAAACTAGGAAGCGGGAGGGGAGCTACGAGCAGTACTTC. Looking up the rest from reference TRBV28 and TRBJ2-7 gives the full variable domain: DVKVTQSSRYLVKRTGEKVFLECVQDMDHENMFWYRQDPGLGLRLIYFSYDVKMKEKGDIPEGYSVSREKKERFSLILESASTNQTSMYLCASSLETRKREGSYEQYFGPGTRLTVT.

The CDR3: CASSFEGTAFF. CDR3 in DNA: TGTGCCAGCAGTTTTGAGGGCACCGCTTTCTTT. This sequence joins TRBV27 and TRBJ1-1; D uncertain. From germline, CDR1 is MNHEY and CDR2 SMNVEV (reference sequence). The CDR3 length is 11 residues. V lost 3 bases, J lost 11 bases, and 10 bases lay in between.

This clone was seen a handful of times. J is TRBJ2-1 and V is TRBV7-2; possible D gene TRBD1, 5 bases. CDR1 is SGHTA and CDR2 is FQGNSA in the germline V gene. There are 19 residues in the CDR3. Trimming removed 5 bases at V and 0 bases at J, with 23 bases between. CDR3 nucleotides: TGTGCCAGCAGCCCTTGGGGCCACTGGGGTGGAAGCTCCTACAATGAGCAGTTCTTC. Translated, it gives CASSPWGHWGGSSYNEQFF.

The V call is TRBV11-3, the J call TRBJ2-1; 15 bases line up with TRBD2. The CDR3 length is 18 residues. Germline assignment: CDR1 SGHNT and CDR2 YENEEA. V lost 5 bases, J lost 2 bases, and 7 bases stayed unmatched. The DNA for the CDR3 is TGTGCCAGCAGCCCCCGGACTAGCGGGAGGGCCCCCTACAATGAGCAGTTCTTC. This translates into CASSPRTSGRAPYNEQFF.

The chain combines TRBV30 with TRBJ2-1; 7 bases agree with TRBD1. This CDR3 contains 15 residues. Germline lookup yields CDR1 GTSNPN and CDR2 SVGIG (reference sequence). V lost 4 bases and J lost 2; bases outside the gene matches: 8. In DNA, the CDR3 is TGTGCCTGGATCTCGACAGGGTCAACCTACAATGAGCAGTTCTTC. This gives the protein CAWISTGSTYNEQFF.

This clone was picked up a small number of times. The V call is TRBV28, the J call TRBJ2-7, with D uncertain. V was cut by 2 bases and J by 2 bases, with 10 bases left in between. This CDR3 is 14 amino acids long. The germline gives CDR1 MDHEN, CDR2 SYDVKM. CDR3 sequence reads: CASSLTVQPYEQYF. The CDR3 region has the DNA TGTGCCAGCAGTTTAACGGTACAGCCCTACGAGCAGTACTTC.

V is TRBV5-5 and J is TRBJ1-5; no firm D call. This CDR3 is 14 amino acids long. Germline CDR1 is SGHKS and CDR2 is YYEKEE (reference sequence). Trimming left V 0 bases short and J 9 bases short, with 13 bases between. DNA of the CDR3: TGTGCCAGCAGCTTGGCGCAGCTAGGTGCGCCCCAGCATTTT. Its protein product is CASSLAQLGAPQHF.

The chain's CDR3 is CASSLSPGKDPGLARYEQYF. The CDR3 DNA sequence: TGTGCCAGCAGTTTATCCCCAGGGAAAGATCCGGGACTAGCGAGGTACGAGCAGTACTTC. The chain links TRBV27 to TRBJ2-7; the match to TRBD2 covers 10 bases. With V trimmed by 0 bases and J by 4 bases, 18 bases remained unmatched. The CDR3 has 20 residues. The germline CDR1 and CDR2 sequences are MNHEY and SMNVEV (reference sequence).

The chain is built from TRBV27 and TRBJ1-2; 7 nucleotides align to TRBD1. Germline assignment: CDR1 MNHEY and CDR2 SMNVEV (reference sequence). Trimming took 6 bases from V and 4 from J; bases not matched to a gene: 5. The CDR3 is 13 residues long. Here the CDR3 reads CASSPTGTYGYTF. Here the CDR3 DNA reads TGTGCCAGCAGCCCGACAGGGACCTATGGCTACACCTTC.

CDR3 in amino acids: CASSNRGLAEAFF. The CDR3 DNA reads as TGTGCCAGCAGCAACAGGGGGCTGGCTGAAGCTTTCTTT. The chain has TRBV25-1 and TRBJ1-1, with TRBD1 matching over 9 bases. Germline V gives CDR1 MGHDK, CDR2 SYGVNS. The CDR3 is 13 residues long. With V trimmed by 6 bases and J by 6 bases, 5 bases remained unmatched.

This clone was detected only once. The rearrangement uses TRBV14 and TRBJ1-1, with 8 nucleotides matching TRBD1. CDR1 is SGHDN, CDR2 FVKESK, per germline. V dropped 4 bases and J dropped 1; count of bases not matched to a gene: 8. This CDR3 is built from 16 residues. Here the CDR3 DNA reads TGTGCCAGCAGCCCCGTTCAGGGGGCGAGGAACACTGAAGCTTTCTTT. As protein: CASSPVQGARNTEAFF.

The V and J genes are TRBV10-3 and TRBJ1-1, with a weak D call TRBD1 (5 bases). CDR1 and CDR2 from the germline V gene are ENHRY and SYGVKD. This CDR3 comprises 17 residues. The germline V and J ends were trimmed by 0 bases and 0 bases, with 14 bases remaining between them. The CDR3 region has the DNA TGTGCCATCAGTGAGTCGGCCGGGGGAAGGATGAACACTGAAGCTTTCTTT. Protein product: CAISESAGGRMNTEAFF.

The V call is TRBV19, the J call TRBJ2-1, with TRBD2 matching 11 bases. This CDR3 has 15 residues. The J segment lost 0 bases and the V segment lost 9 bases, leaving 4 bases of the junction unmatched. From germline, CDR1 is LNHDA and CDR2 SQIVND (reference sequence). Written as DNA, the CDR3 is TGTGCCAGCCGACTAGCGGGGAGCTCCTACAATGAGCAGTTCTTC. This translates into CASRLAGSSYNEQFF.

The chain combines TRBV7-9 with TRBJ1-3; TRBD1 matches 7 bases. The CDR3 consists of 15 residues. Germline CDR1 is SEHNR and CDR2 is FQNEAQ (reference sequence). V gave up 5 bases and J gave up 0 bases; unmatched junction bases: 4. The CDR3 region is CASSMGQPSGNTIYF. The CDR3 region has the DNA TGTGCCAGCAGCATGGGACAGCCCTCTGGAAACACCATATATTTT. The full variable domain, rest sourced from reference TRBV7-9 and TRBJ1-3, is DTGVSQNPRHKITKRGQNVTFRCDPISEHNRLYWYRQTLGQGPEFLTYFQNEAQLEKSRLLSDRFSAERPKGSFSTLEIQRTEQGDSAMYLCASSMGQPSGNTIYFGEGSWLTVV.

The chain has TRBV18 and TRBJ1-1; 7 positions agree with TRBD1. Germline V gene sequence: CDR1 KGHSH, CDR2 LQKENI. The CDR3 is 13 residues long. V shed 4 bases and J 3 bases; nucleotides not matched to a gene: 2. The CDR3 region has the DNA TGTGCCAGCTCACATACAGGGGACACTGAAGCTTTCTTT. The encoded protein is CASSHTGDTEAFF.

The chain employs TRBV7-9 and TRBJ2-7; D uncertain. CDR3 size: 13 residues. Looked up from germline, CDR1 is SEHNR and CDR2 is FQNEAQ (reference sequence). V shed 5 bases and J shed 3 bases, with 11 bases lying between them. The CDR3 reads CASSEYYGYEQYF. For the CDR3, the DNA is TGTGCCAGCAGCGAGTACTATGGCTACGAGCAGTACTTC.

The CDR3 bases are TGTGCCAGCAGTTTAAGGGGGACAGGCTCCTACAATGAGCAGTTCTTC. Its protein product is CASSLRGTGSYNEQFF. The rearrangement links TRBV28 to TRBJ2-1; 8 bases fit TRBD1. CDR1 is MDHEN, CDR2 SYDVKM, per germline. This CDR3 spans 16 amino acids. Germline trimming cut 2 bases from V and 0 bases from J; bases unmatched to any gene: 3.

This chain connects TRBV6-4 to TRBJ1-5; 7 nucleotides agree with TRBD1. Germline loops: CDR1 MRHNA, CDR2 SNTAGT. This CDR3 is built from 13 residues. After removal of 4 bases from V and 6 bases from J, the junction contained 3 bases not matched to a gene. CDR3 in amino acids: CASSATGSQPQHF. For the CDR3, the DNA is TGTGCCAGCAGTGCGACAGGGTCTCAGCCCCAGCATTTT.

This rearrangement joins TRBV4-3 to TRBJ2-1; 7 nucleotides align to TRBD1. Losses at the gene ends were 0 bases for V and 5 bases for J; bases not matched to a gene: 4. Germline values: CDR1 LGHNA, CDR2 YSLEER. The CDR3 is 15 residues long. The CDR3 sequence is CASSQEGTEDNEQFF. In DNA, the CDR3 is TGCGCCAGCAGCCAAGAGGGGACAGAGGACAATGAGCAGTTCTTC.

The rearrangement uses TRBV29-1 and TRBJ2-7; the match to TRBD2 covers 12 bases. The CDR3 loop spans 22 amino acids. The V gene end was trimmed by 5 bases and the J gene end by 1 base; junction bases not matched to a gene: 27. Germline V gene lookup returns CDR1 SQVTM and CDR2 ANQGSEA. The CDR3 reads CSVHRFSDSLLPGLAGSYEQYF. The DNA for the CDR3 is TGCAGCGTTCACAGGTTTTCGGACAGCCTACTCCCTGGACTAGCGGGATCCTACGAGCAGTACTTC.

The chain combines TRBV27 with TRBJ1-1; no clear D. Germline V gene lookup returns CDR1 MNHEY and CDR2 SMNVEV (reference sequence). V was trimmed by 5 bases and J by 12 bases, leaving 22 bases between them. The CDR3 length is 14 residues. CDR3 sequence (DNA): TGTGCCAGCAGTGTAGACGGTAACCGAAGCGATACTTTCTTT. Its protein product is CASSVDGNRSDTFF.

This sequence joins TRBV19 and TRBJ2-2; 8 bases match TRBD1. Germline CDR1 LNHDA, CDR2 SQIVND (reference sequence). This CDR3 region has 15 residues. Trimming cost V 7 bases and J 4 bases; bases outside gene matches: 8. The CDR3 DNA sequence: TGTGCCAGTACCAAGGACAGGGATCGCACCGGGGAGCTGTTTTTT. Amino acid sequence: CASTKDRDRTGELFF. Full variable domain (outside the CDR3, taken from reference TRBV19 and TRBJ2-2): DGGITQSPKYLFRKEGQNVTLSCEQNLNHDAMYWYRQDPGQGLRLIYYSQIVNDFQKGDIAEGYSVSREKKESFPLTVTSAQKNPTAFYLCASTKDRDRTGELFFGEGSRLTVL.

The chain recombines TRBV9 with TRBJ1-2; 7 bases line up with TRBD1. Trimming removed 2 bases from V and 4 bases from J; junction bases left unmatched: 5. Germline V gene sequence: CDR1 SGDLS, CDR2 YYNGEE. The CDR3 has 14 amino acids. The CDR3 loop reads CASSVRQGSYGYTF. The CDR3, as DNA: TGTGCCAGCAGCGTCAGACAGGGAAGCTATGGCTACACCTTC.

The chain recombines TRBV5-4 with TRBJ1-1, with 7 bases aligning to TRBD1. Germline assignment: CDR1 SGHNT and CDR2 YYREEE (reference sequence). The junction had 7 bases not matched to a gene; V was cut back by 3 bases and J by 2 bases. CDR3 size: 15 residues. The CDR3 DNA follows: TGTGCCAGCAGCTCTACCGGGACAGTTAACACTGAAGCTTTCTTT. Its translation is CASSSTGTVNTEAFF.

This chain uses TRBV5-1 with TRBJ2-3; TRBD1 aligns across 7 bases. Germline CDR1 SGHRS, CDR2 YFSETQ. V was pared by 3 bases and J by 0 bases, with 4 bases of the junction left unmatched. This CDR3 spans 15 amino acids. DNA of the CDR3: TGCGCCAGCAGCTCCGGACAGGTCAGCACAGATACGCAGTATTTT. This encodes CASSSGQVSTDTQYF.

The V call is TRBV7-3, the J call TRBJ2-5; D is perhaps TRBD1 (5 bases). The ends were cut back, 1 base at V and 5 bases at J, with 14 bases in the middle. The germline CDR1 and CDR2 sequences are SGHTA and FQGTGA. This CDR3 comprises 15 residues. CDR3 loop: CASSLIQGQWETQYF. CDR3 nucleotide sequence: TGTGCCAGCAGCTTAATTCAGGGCCAATGGGAGACCCAGTACTTC.